These 5 T cell receptor beta chains were sequenced from one sample in a study of blood T cell repertoires in COVID-19. Profiled with immunoSEQ multiplex PCR; TCRdb holds only in-frame clones, not every one. The repertoire holds 350,000 to 450,000 clones, with more than 75% as singletons. Sequenced input: PBMCs or T cells enriched from blood (not recorded which). The receptor source for this set is a man aged 35-49 years in a cohort exposed to, infected with or recovered from COVID-19 (not recorded which).

With regard to this clone: One junction end disagrees with the germline gene, perhaps due to a read error. This chain connects TRBV7-9 to TRBJ2-1; D possibly corresponds to TRBD1 (7 bases). Germline CDR1 reads SEHNR; CDR2 reads FQNEAQ (reference sequence). The CDR3 length is 12 residues. The CDR3, as DNA: TGTGCCAGCAGCGGAAGGGGGCTAGCGCTTCTCTTC. This encodes CASSGRGLALLF.

This sequence joins TRBV5-4 and TRBJ1-2; the match to TRBD1 covers 7 bases. V was clipped by 4 bases and J by 3 bases; unmatched bases: 15. Germline-derived CDR1 and CDR2 are SGHNT and YYREEE (reference sequence). This CDR3 has 17 amino acids. CDR3 sequence reads: CASSDRRRTGGDYGYTF. The CDR3 DNA reads as TGTGCCAGCAGCGACCGAAGAAGGACAGGAGGGGACTATGGCTACACCTTC. The full variable domain, in which reference TRBV5-4 and TRBJ1-2 provide the parts outside the CDR3, is ETGVTQSPTHLIKTRGQQVTLRCSSQSGHNTVSWYQQALGQGPQFIFQYYREEENGRGNFPPRFSGLQFPNYSSELNVNALELDDSALYLCASSDRRRTGGDYGYTFGSGTRLTVV.

The rearrangement uses TRBV28 and TRBJ1-2; 11 nucleotides line up with TRBD1. CDR3 length: 15 amino acids. CDR1 is MDHEN and CDR2 is SYDVKM in the germline V gene. Germline trimming cut 5 bases from V and 6 bases from J; bases unmatched to any gene: 8. CDR3 sequence: CASSGHGQGADGYTF. CDR3 DNA: TGTGCCAGCAGTGGCCACGGACAGGGGGCGGATGGCTACACCTTC.

This chain links TRBV2 with TRBJ2-1, with TRBD1 matching over 7 bases. V gave up 6 bases and J gave up 7 bases; unmatched junction bases: 6. CDR3 size: 13 residues. Germline V gene lookup returns CDR1 SNHLY and CDR2 FYNNEI. Here the CDR3 DNA reads TGTGCCAGCAGCCCAGGGGGAGCAAATGAGCAGTTCTTC. This codes for CASSPGGANEQFF.

This clone was picked up one time. DNA of the CDR3: TGCGCCAGCAGCTTGGATTCGTTCCAAAACATTCAGTACTTC. Its translation is CASSLDSFQNIQYF. This sequence joins TRBV5-1 and TRBJ2-4; D ambiguous. Germline lookup yields CDR1 SGHRS and CDR2 YFSETQ. This CDR3 is 14 amino acids long. V was shortened by 0 bases and J by 5 bases, with 9 bases between the two germline ends. The variable domain in full, with the rest retrieved from reference TRBV5-1 and TRBJ2-4, is KAGVTQTPRYLIKTRGQQVTLSCSPISGHRSVSWYQQTPGQGLQFLFEYFSETQRNKGNFPGRFSGRQFSNSRSEMNVSTLELGDSALYLCASSLDSFQNIQYFGAGTRLSVL.